The 27 T cell receptor beta chains below were found in one sample sequenced in a study of T-cell memory formation after mild COVID-19 (dated by TCRdb to about 2021). The method was 5' RACE. For sequencing, an Illumina NovaSeq 6000 was employed. Through fastp at Q25 and MiXCR, TCRdb rebuilt clones from the public reads, retaining in-frame beta chains. Rows matching on CDR3 protein sequence are summarized as one entry with the most common DNA and genes. Across this sample there are about 470,000 distinct CDR3 sequences, with roughly 25% seen only once. Jointly, the top ten make up 12% of the sample. The sequenced sample consisted of PBMCs or a T cell subset sorted from them (not recorded which). The origin of the receptors is an adult woman who had mild COVID-19 (a few samples of this study predate the infection). The sample titles of this study are shuffled in the database, so cell type and time point are left out; the donor was told from shared clones.

This clonotype was observed a handful of times. The chain uses TRBV18 and TRBJ2-3; the match to TRBD1 covers 10 bases. Trimming cost V 6 bases and J 3 bases; bases outside gene matches: 9. The CDR3 has 16 amino acids. Germline loops: CDR1 KGHSH, CDR2 LQKENI. The chain's CDR3 is CASSTTGGFRTDTQYF. As DNA, the CDR3 is TGTGCCAGCTCGACGACAGGGGGCTTTAGGACAGATACGCAGTATTTT.

The gene calls are TRBV12-3 or TRBV12-4 and TRBJ2-1, with D possibly TRBD2 on 5 matching bases. Trimming stripped 10 bases from V and 4 bases from J, with 8 bases between. CDR3 size: 11 residues. The chain's CDR3 is CATGNYNEQFF. CDR3 nucleotide sequence: TGTGCCACCGGGAATTACAATGAGCAGTTCTTC.

V is TRBV24-1 and J is TRBJ2-7; D ambiguous. There are 15 residues in the CDR3. Germline CDR1 is KGHDR and CDR2 is SFDVKD. Between the trimmed V and J ends, which lost 2 bases and 3 bases, there was a span of 13 bases. In DNA form, the CDR3 reads TGTGCCACCAGTGATTCGGGCCGAACGATCTACGAGCAGTACTTC. Translating gives CATSDSGRTIYEQYF.

This sequence joins TRBV25-1 and TRBJ1-2; D unresolved. CDR3 length: 13 amino acids. The V and J ends lost 3 bases and 4 bases respectively, with 9 bases between them. Germline CDR1 MGHDK, CDR2 SYGVNS. The CDR3 loop reads CASSDSSAYGYTF. The CDR3 nucleotides are TGTGCCAGCAGTGACTCGTCCGCCTATGGCTACACCTTC.

The chain combines TRBV4-2 with TRBJ1-6, with 7 bases aligning to TRBD1. Germline V gives CDR1 LGHNA, CDR2 YNFKEQ. With 5 bases clipped from V and 6 bases from J, the junction kept 7 bases outside the gene matches. The CDR3 loop spans 15 amino acids. CDR3 loop: CASSLTRDSNSPLHF. DNA of the CDR3: TGTGCCAGCAGCTTAACCCGGGACAGTAATTCACCCCTCCACTTT.

This rearrangement joins TRBV20-1 to TRBJ1-6; 9 bases align to TRBD1. This CDR3 spans 18 amino acids. The J segment lost 0 bases and the V segment lost 0 bases, leaving 6 bases of the junction unmatched. Germline V gives CDR1 DFQATT, CDR2 SNEGSKA (reference sequence). CDR3: CSARDLGTGTSYNSPLHF. For the CDR3, the DNA is TGCAGTGCTAGAGACTTAGGGACAGGGACCTCCTATAATTCACCCCTCCACTTT.

This sequence joins TRBV12-3 or TRBV12-4 and TRBJ1-1; D unclear. Trimming pared 5 bases from V and 0 bases from J, leaving 10 bases between. The CDR3 length is 14 residues. Here the CDR3 reads CASSLDVLNTEAFF. The DNA for the CDR3 is TGTGCCAGCAGTCTAGACGTGTTGAACACTGAAGCTTTCTTT.

The CDR3 reads CSAKFQGRAKNIQYF. CDR3 nucleotides: TGCAGTGCTAAGTTTCAGGGCCGTGCCAAAAACATTCAGTACTTC. The chain links TRBV20-1 to TRBJ2-4, with D perhaps matching TRBD1 (5 bases). The CDR3 sequence is 15 residues long. The germline CDR1 and CDR2 sequences are DFQATT and SNEGSKA (reference sequence). Trimming took off 4 bases at V and 1 base at J, with 14 bases between the two ends.

This rearrangement joins TRBV27 to TRBJ2-5, with 7 positions matching TRBD1. This CDR3 is 14 amino acids long. The V gene end was trimmed by 2 bases and the J gene end by 3 bases; junction bases not matched to a gene: 3. The germline gives CDR1 MNHEY, CDR2 SMNVEV (reference sequence). CDR3 sequence: CASSLNRGKETQYF. The CDR3 DNA reads as TGTGCCAGCAGTTTAAACAGGGGAAAAGAGACCCAGTACTTC.

CDR3 amino acids: CSARGESDYGYTF. Written as DNA, the CDR3 is TGCAGTGCTAGAGGGGAGTCGGACTATGGCTACACCTTC. The chain combines TRBV20-1 with TRBJ1-2; D ambiguous. This CDR3 region has 13 residues. Trimming left V 1 base short and J 3 bases short, with 9 bases between. CDR1 and CDR2 from the germline V gene are DFQATT and SNEGSKA (reference sequence).

This clonotype turned up a few times. This sequence joins TRBV5-6 and TRBJ2-7; D is ambiguous. The germline V gene encodes CDR1 SGHDT and CDR2 YYEEEE. The CDR3 is made up of 12 amino acids. With 2 bases removed from V and 2 bases from J, the gap between germline ends came to 5 bases. The CDR3 nucleotides read TGTGCCAGCAGCTTTAAAACCTACGAGCAGTACTTC. Its protein is CASSFKTYEQYF.

This chain joins TRBV2 and TRBJ2-5, with D possibly matching TRBD1 (5 bases). CDR1 and CDR2 from the germline V gene are SNHLY and FYNNEI. The V and J ends lost 9 bases and 5 bases respectively, with 16 bases between them. The CDR3 loop spans 13 amino acids. This CDR3 reads CASETALRETQYF. In DNA, the CDR3 is TGTGCCAGTGAGACAGCTCTAAGGGAGACCCAGTACTTC.

This clonotype has just a few counts. This chain connects TRBV4-1 to TRBJ2-5; D is unclear. The CDR3 consists of 15 residues. With 1 base removed from V and 2 bases from J, the gap between germline ends came to 11 bases. Germline V lookup: CDR1 MGHRA, CDR2 YSYEKL. The CDR3 is CASSQVGVRQETQYF. CDR3 bases: TGCGCCAGCAGCCAAGTTGGGGTTAGGCAAGAGACCCAGTACTTC.

The chain couples TRBV4-2 to TRBJ2-6, with 10 bases aligning to TRBD1. This CDR3 spans 18 amino acids. From germline, CDR1 is LGHNA and CDR2 YNFKEQ. Germline trimming cut 0 bases from V and 2 bases from J; bases unmatched to any gene: 4. In nucleotides, the CDR3 is TGTGCCAGCAGCCAAGATGTTGGGACAGGGGCTGGGGCCAACGTCCTGACTTTC. Amino acids: CASSQDVGTGAGANVLTF.

This chain joins TRBV3-1 and TRBJ1-1; possibly TRBD1 for D (6 bases). Trimming left V 6 bases short and J 4 bases short, with 15 bases between. The CDR3 is 14 residues long. From germline, CDR1 is LGHDT and CDR2 YNNKEL (reference sequence). CDR3 coding DNA: TGTGCCAGCAGAGAAACAGGGAGGGGCACTGAAGCTTTCTTT. Translation: CASRETGRGTEAFF.

The chain couples TRBV9 to TRBJ2-1, with D possibly TRBD2 on 5 matching bases. Trimming shortened V by 7 bases and J by 3 bases, and 17 bases separated the two germline ends. Germline V gene sequence: CDR1 SGDLS, CDR2 YYNGEE. This CDR3 has 15 residues. CDR3 sequence (DNA): TGTGCCAGCGGGTGCGGGCGGGTTCACTACAATGAGCAGTTCTTC. Translated: CASGCGRVHYNEQFF. Full variable domain (remainder filled in from reference TRBV9 and TRBJ2-1): DSGVTQTPKHLITATGQRVTLRCSPRSGDLSVYWYQQSLDQGLQFLIQYYNGEERAKGNILERFSAQQFPDLHSELNLSSLELGDSALYFCASGCGRVHYNEQFFGPGTRLTVL.

This clonotype has a handful of counts. V usage is TRBV5-1 and J usage is TRBJ2-7, with 7 bases aligning to TRBD1. Trimming removed 2 bases from V and 2 bases from J; junction bases left unmatched: 4. The CDR3 is 14 amino acids. Germline lookup yields CDR1 SGHRS and CDR2 YFSETQ. The CDR3 DNA follows: TGCGCCAGCAGCTTTACCGGGACAGCCTACGAGCAGTACTTC. Amino acids: CASSFTGTAYEQYF.

The genes are TRBV7-4 and TRBJ1-5; tentatively, D is TRBD1 (6 bases). The CDR3 sequence is 16 residues long. Trimming cost V 5 bases and J 0 bases, with 14 bases left between them. Germline CDR1 SGHVT, CDR2 SQSDAQ. DNA for the CDR3: TGTGCCAGCAGCCCAGGGACATCCGATAGCAATCAGCCCCAGCATTTT. Encoded protein: CASSPGTSDSNQPQHF.

The chain is built from TRBV5-1 and TRBJ1-1; D gene uncertain. With 1 base removed from V and 3 bases from J, the gap between germline ends came to 7 bases. CDR3 size: 13 residues. The germline V gene encodes CDR1 SGHRS and CDR2 YFSETQ. In DNA, the CDR3 is TGCGCCAGCAGCTTGCGACGATACACTGAAGCTTTCTTT. It yields the protein CASSLRRYTEAFF.

The rearrangement uses TRBV18 and TRBJ1-1; D may be TRBD1 (5 bases). V was cut by 3 bases and J by 1 base, with 12 bases left in between. The CDR3 length is 15 residues. Per germline, CDR1 KGHSH and CDR2 LQKENI. Written as DNA, the CDR3 is TGTGCCAGCTCACCTTTCCTGGGGGGGAACACTGAAGCTTTCTTT. Translation: CASSPFLGGNTEAFF.

The V and J genes are TRBV12-3 or TRBV12-4 and TRBJ2-3; D may be TRBD1 (6 bases). The ends were cut back, 7 bases at V and 5 bases at J, with 16 bases in the middle. The CDR3 consists of 14 residues. CDR3 sequence: CASTQQGGGDTQYF. The CDR3 DNA follows: TGTGCCAGCACCCAACAGGGTGGAGGAGATACGCAGTATTTT.

This clonotype was recorded at least ten times. The rearrangement links TRBV12-3 or TRBV12-4 to TRBJ2-1; a weak D match, TRBD1 (6 bases). Between the trimmed V and J ends, which lost 2 bases and 5 bases, there was a span of 13 bases. The CDR3 consists of 15 residues. The CDR3 region is CASSLLETGHNEQFF. The CDR3 DNA is TGTGCCAGCAGTTTACTAGAGACAGGACACAATGAGCAGTTCTTC.

This clonotype was observed at least ten times. The chain carries TRBV20-1 and TRBJ2-1; 7 nucleotides match TRBD2. V shed 5 bases, J shed 10 bases, and the junction held 17 bases outside the gene matches. Germline loops: CDR1 DFQATT, CDR2 SNEGSKA (reference sequence). The CDR3 totals 15 residues. The DNA for the CDR3 is TGCAGTGCTTCTGCCTGGGCTAGCGGAGGTCAGGAGCAGTTCTTC. It translates to CSASAWASGGQEQFF.

The chain joins TRBV7-9 to TRBJ1-2; TRBD1 matches 10 bases. The CDR3 sequence is 16 residues long. After removal of 5 bases from V and 4 bases from J, the junction contained 10 bases not matched to a gene. Germline loops: CDR1 SEHNR, CDR2 FQNEAQ (reference sequence). The CDR3 region has the DNA TGTGCCAGCAGCCGCCTGGACAGGGGGTCCTTCTATGGCTACACCTTC. Its translation: CASSRLDRGSFYGYTF.

This clonotype was found once. The chain links TRBV7-6 to TRBJ2-3; 7 bases line up with TRBD2. This CDR3 has 16 amino acids. Germline values: CDR1 SGHVS, CDR2 FNYEAQ. The ends lost 5 bases at V and 1 base at J; junction bases unmatched: 9. The CDR3 region has the DNA TGTGCCAGCAGCCTCTTACCTAGCGGCGGCACAGATACGCAGTATTTT. This gives the protein CASSLLPSGGTDTQYF.

Only a few counts were recorded for this clonotype. The chain combines TRBV7-9 with TRBJ1-4; D gene unclear. This CDR3 comprises 15 residues. Germline CDR1 is SEHNR and CDR2 is FQNEAQ (reference sequence). The ends were cut back, 1 base at V and 0 bases at J, with 6 bases in the middle. The CDR3 loop is CASSLGVATNEKLFF. DNA of the CDR3: TGTGCCAGCAGCTTAGGGGTTGCAACTAATGAAAAACTGTTTTTT.

The chain carries TRBV5-1 and TRBJ1-3; D not resolved. This CDR3 spans 14 amino acids. Germline values: CDR1 SGHRS, CDR2 YFSETQ. V was pared by 2 bases and J by 4 bases, with 10 bases between. The CDR3 region is CASSFGAVGNTIYF. Written as DNA, the CDR3 is TGCGCCAGCAGCTTCGGCGCTGTAGGAAACACCATATATTTT. Complete variable domain (other parts from reference TRBV5-1 and TRBJ1-3): KAGVTQTPRYLIKTRGQQVTLSCSPISGHRSVSWYQQTPGQGLQFLFEYFSETQRNKGNFPGRFSGRQFSNSRSEMNVSTLELGDSALYLCASSFGAVGNTIYFGEGSWLTVV.